This T cell receptor beta chain was recovered during a study of T-cell reconstitution after alpha-beta-depleted transplantation in children. V gave up 4 bases and J gave up 7 bases; unmatched junction bases: 10. The V gene's germline CDR1 is SGHRS and CDR2 YFSETQ. The CDR3 loop spans 16 amino acids. This clonotype was observed a handful of times. A TCRbeta library incorporating unique molecular identifiers was prepared. In TCRdb, the PCR reads were re-called with MiXCR into one record per CDR3 protein. The table lists about 540,000 distinct CDR3 sequences, about 16% of them singletons, with about 3.1% in the top ten.

The sequence derives from a human donor who donated a stem cell graft to a child with acute lymphoblastic leukemia. J is TRBJ2-1 and V is TRBV5-1; 11 bases match TRBD2. This specimen was PBMCs from the stem cell graft donor, taken from the stem cell graft. CDR3 DNA sequence: TGCGCCAGCAGCCATAGCGGGAGGGCCTTGAGGAATGAGCAGTTCTTC. Its protein is CASSHSGRALRNEQFF.